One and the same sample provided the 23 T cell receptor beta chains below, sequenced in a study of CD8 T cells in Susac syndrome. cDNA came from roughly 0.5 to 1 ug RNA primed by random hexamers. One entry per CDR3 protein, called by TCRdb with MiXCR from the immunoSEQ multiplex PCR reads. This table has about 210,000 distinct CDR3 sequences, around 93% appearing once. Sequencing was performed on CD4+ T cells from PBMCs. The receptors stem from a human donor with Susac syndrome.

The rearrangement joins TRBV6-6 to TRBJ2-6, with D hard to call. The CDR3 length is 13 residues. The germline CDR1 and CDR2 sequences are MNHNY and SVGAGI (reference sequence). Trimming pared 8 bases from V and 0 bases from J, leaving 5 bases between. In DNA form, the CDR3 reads TGTGCCAGCGGCTTCTCTGGGGCCAACGTCCTGACTTTC. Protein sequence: CASGFSGANVLTF.

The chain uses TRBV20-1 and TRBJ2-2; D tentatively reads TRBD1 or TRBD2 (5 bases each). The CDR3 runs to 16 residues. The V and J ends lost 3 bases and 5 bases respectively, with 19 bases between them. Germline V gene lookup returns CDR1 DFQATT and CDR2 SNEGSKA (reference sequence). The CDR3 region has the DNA TGCAGTGCTAGGATATCGGGACGGATAGGAACCGGGGAGCTGTTTTTT. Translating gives CSARISGRIGTGELFF.

The chain's CDR3 is CASNSGTASYEQYF. The CDR3 DNA follows: TGTGCCAGCAACTCAGGGACAGCTTCCTACGAGCAGTACTTC. The chain combines TRBV6-5 with TRBJ2-7; 7 bases are shared with TRBD1. The germline V gene has CDR1 MNHEY and CDR2 SVGAGI. The CDR3 has 14 residues. With V trimmed by 7 bases and J by 1 base, 7 bases remained unmatched.

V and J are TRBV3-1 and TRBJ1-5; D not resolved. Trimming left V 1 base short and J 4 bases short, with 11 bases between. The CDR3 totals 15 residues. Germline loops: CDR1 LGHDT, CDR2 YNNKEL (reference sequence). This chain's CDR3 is CASSQGIGSNQPQHF. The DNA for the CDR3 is TGTGCCAGCAGCCAAGGAATCGGGAGTAATCAGCCCCAGCATTTT.

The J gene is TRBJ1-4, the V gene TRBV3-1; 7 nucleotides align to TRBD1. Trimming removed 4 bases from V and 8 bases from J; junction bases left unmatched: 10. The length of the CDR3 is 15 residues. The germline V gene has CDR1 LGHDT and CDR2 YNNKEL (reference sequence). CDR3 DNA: TGTGCCAGCAGCCCGGGGGCAGGGGGGGGCGAAAAACTGTTTTTT. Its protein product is CASSPGAGGGEKLFF.

The CDR3 loop is CAWSSLRTSGGTDTQYF. CDR3 DNA sequence: TGTGCCTGGAGTTCGCTCCGGACTAGCGGGGGCACAGATACGCAGTATTTT. This sequence joins TRBV30 and TRBJ2-3; 12 nucleotides match TRBD2. The CDR3 length is 17 residues. V lost 2 bases and J lost 1; bases outside the gene matches: 7. Looked up from germline, CDR1 is GTSNPN and CDR2 is SVGIG (reference sequence). Full variable domain (outside the CDR3, taken from reference TRBV30 and TRBJ2-3): SQTIHQWPATLVQPVGSPLSLECTVEGTSNPNLYWYRQAAGRGLQLLFYSVGIGQISSEVPQNLSASRPQDRQFILSSKKLLLSDSGFYLCAWSSLRTSGGTDTQYFGPGTRLTVL.

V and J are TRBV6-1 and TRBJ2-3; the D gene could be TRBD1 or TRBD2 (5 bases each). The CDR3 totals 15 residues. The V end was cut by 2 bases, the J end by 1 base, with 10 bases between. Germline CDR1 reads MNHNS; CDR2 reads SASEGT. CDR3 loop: CASSEQGAGTDTQYF. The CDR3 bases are TGTGCCAGCAGTGAACAGGGAGCGGGCACAGATACGCAGTATTTT.

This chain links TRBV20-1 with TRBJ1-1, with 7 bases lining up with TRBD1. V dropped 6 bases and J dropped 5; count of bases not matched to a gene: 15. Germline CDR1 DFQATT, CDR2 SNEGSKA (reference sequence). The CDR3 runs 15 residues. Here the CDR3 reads CSANTLDRARTEAFF. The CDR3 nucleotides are TGCAGTGCGAACACCCTCGACAGGGCACGAACTGAAGCTTTCTTT.

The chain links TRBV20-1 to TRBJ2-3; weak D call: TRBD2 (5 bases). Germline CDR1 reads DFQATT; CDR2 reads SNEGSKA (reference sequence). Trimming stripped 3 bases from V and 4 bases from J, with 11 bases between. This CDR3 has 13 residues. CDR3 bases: TGCAGTGCTAGTGGGCTAGCTGCAGATACGCAGTATTTT. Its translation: CSASGLAADTQYF.

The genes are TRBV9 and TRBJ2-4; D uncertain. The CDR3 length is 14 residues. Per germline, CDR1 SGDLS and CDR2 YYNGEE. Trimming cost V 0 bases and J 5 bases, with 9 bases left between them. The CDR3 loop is CASSVGSLQNIQYF. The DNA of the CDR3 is TGTGCCAGCAGCGTAGGGTCTCTCCAAAACATTCAGTACTTC.

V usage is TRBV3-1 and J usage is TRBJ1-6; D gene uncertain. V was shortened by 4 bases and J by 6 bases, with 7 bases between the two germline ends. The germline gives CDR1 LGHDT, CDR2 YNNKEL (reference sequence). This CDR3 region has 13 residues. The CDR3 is CASSRGLNSPLHF. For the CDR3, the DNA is TGTGCCAGCAGCCGTGGCCTTAATTCACCCCTCCACTTT.

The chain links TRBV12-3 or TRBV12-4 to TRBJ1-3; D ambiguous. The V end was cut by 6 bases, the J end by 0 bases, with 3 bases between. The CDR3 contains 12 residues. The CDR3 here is CASRPSGNTIYF. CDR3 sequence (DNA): TGTGCCAGCAGGCCCTCTGGAAACACCATATATTTT.

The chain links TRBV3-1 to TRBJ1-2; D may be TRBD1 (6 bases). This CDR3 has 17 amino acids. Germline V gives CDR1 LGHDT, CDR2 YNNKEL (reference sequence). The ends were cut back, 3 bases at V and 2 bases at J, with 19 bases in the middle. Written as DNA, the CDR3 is TGTGCCAGCAGCCAGATAGGTTCCAGACAGGTCAACTATGGCTACACCTTC. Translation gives CASSQIGSRQVNYGYTF.

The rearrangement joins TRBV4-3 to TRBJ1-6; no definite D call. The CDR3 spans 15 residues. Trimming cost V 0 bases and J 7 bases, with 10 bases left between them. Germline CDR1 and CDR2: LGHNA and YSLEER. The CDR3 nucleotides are TGCGCCAGCAGCCAAGACAGGCCCGGGAATTCACCCCTCCACTTT. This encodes CASSQDRPGNSPLHF.

CDR3 nucleotide sequence: TGCAGTGCTAGAGACAGCCCCTACGAGCAGTACTTC. Amino acid sequence: CSARDSPYEQYF. The chain has TRBV20-1 and TRBJ2-7; no definite D call. This CDR3 comprises 12 residues. Germline CDR1 reads DFQATT; CDR2 reads SNEGSKA (reference sequence). Trimming left V 0 bases short and J 2 bases short, with 5 bases between.

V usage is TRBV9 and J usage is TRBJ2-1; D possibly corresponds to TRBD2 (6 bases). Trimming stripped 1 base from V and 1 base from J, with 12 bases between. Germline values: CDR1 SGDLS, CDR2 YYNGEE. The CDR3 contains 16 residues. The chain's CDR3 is CASSVSVGGSYNEQFF. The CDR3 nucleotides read TGTGCCAGCAGCGTATCAGTTGGGGGGTCCTACAATGAGCAGTTCTTC.

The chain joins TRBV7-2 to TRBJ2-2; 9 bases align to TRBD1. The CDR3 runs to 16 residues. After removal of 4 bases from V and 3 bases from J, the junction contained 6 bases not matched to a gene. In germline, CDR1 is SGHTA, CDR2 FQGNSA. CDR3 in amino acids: CASSSRQGVYTGELFF. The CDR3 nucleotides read TGTGCCAGCAGCTCACGACAGGGGGTTTACACCGGGGAGCTGTTTTTT.

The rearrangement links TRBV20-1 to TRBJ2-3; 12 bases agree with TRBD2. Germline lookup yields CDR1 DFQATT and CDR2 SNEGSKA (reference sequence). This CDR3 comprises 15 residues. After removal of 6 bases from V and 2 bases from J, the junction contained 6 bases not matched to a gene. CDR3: CSASSSGGVTDTQYF. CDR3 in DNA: TGCAGTGCGAGTTCTAGCGGGGGGGTCACAGATACGCAGTATTTT.

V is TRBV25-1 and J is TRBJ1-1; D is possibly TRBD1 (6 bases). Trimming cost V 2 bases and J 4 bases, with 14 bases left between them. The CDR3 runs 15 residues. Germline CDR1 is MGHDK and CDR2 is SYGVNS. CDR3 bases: TGTGCCAGCAGTGAACTTCAACAGGGAGGCACTGAAGCTTTCTTT. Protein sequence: CASSELQQGGTEAFF.

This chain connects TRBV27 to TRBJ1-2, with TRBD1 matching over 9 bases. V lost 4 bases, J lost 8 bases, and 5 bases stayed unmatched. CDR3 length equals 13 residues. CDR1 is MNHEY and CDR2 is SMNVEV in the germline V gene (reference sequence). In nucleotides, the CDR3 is TGTGCCAGCAGTTGGGGGACAGGGACGGGCTACACCTTC. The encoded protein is CASSWGTGTGYTF.

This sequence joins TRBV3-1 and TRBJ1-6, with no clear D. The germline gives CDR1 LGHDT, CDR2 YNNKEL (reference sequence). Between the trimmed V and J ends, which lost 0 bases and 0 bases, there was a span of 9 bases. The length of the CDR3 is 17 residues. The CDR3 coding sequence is TGTGCCAGCAGCCAAGATTGGACGAGCTCCTATAATTCACCCCTCCACTTT. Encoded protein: CASSQDWTSSYNSPLHF.

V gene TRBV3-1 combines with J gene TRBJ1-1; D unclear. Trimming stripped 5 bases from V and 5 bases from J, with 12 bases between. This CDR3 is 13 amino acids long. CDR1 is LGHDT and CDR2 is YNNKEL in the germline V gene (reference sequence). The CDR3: CASSELQETEAFF. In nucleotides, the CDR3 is TGTGCCAGCAGCGAGCTCCAAGAGACTGAAGCTTTCTTT.

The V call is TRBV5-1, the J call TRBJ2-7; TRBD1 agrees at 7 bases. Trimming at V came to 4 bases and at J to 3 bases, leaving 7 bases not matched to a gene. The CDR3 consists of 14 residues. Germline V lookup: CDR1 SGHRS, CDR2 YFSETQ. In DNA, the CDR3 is TGCGCCAGCAGCATCGACAGGGCCGACTACGAGCAGTACTTC. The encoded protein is CASSIDRADYEQYF.